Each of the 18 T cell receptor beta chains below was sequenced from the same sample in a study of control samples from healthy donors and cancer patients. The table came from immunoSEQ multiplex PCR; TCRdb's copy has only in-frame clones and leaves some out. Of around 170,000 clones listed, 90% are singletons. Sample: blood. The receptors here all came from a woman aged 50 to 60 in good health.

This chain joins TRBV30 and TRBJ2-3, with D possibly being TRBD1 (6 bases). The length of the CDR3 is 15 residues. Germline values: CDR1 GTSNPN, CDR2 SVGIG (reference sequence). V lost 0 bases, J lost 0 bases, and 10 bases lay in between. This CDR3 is CAWSVGQGSTDTQYF. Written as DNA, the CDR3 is TGTGCCTGGAGTGTAGGGCAGGGGAGCACAGATACGCAGTATTTT.

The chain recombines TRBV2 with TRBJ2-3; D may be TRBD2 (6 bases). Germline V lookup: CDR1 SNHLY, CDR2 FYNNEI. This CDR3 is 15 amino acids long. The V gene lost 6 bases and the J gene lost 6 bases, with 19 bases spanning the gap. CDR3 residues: CASRRDSRRSDTQYF. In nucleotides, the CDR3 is TGTGCCAGCAGGCGGGACTCGCGGCGAAGCGATACGCAGTATTTT.

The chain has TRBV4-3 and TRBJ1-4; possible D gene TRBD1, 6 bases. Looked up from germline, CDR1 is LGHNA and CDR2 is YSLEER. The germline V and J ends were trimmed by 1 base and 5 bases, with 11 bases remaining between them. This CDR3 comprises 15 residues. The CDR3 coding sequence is TGCGCCAGCAGCCAAGTCCGGCAGGGGAATGAAAAACTGTTTTTT. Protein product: CASSQVRQGNEKLFF.

The CDR3 protein is CASSSLNVGAFF. The CDR3 DNA is TGTGCCAGCAGTTCGTTGAATGTTGGAGCTTTCTTT. The V call is TRBV28, the J call TRBJ1-1; D is ambiguous. Germline lookup yields CDR1 MDHEN and CDR2 SYDVKM. The length of the CDR3 is 12 residues. The V end was cut by 4 bases, the J end by 10 bases, with 13 bases between.

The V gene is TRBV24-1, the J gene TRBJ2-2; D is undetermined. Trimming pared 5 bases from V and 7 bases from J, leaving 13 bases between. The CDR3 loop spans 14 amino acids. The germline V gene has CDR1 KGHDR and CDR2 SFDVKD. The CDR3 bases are TGTGCCACCAGTGGAACAGCTAGAGGCGGGGAGCTGTTTTTT. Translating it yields CATSGTARGGELFF.

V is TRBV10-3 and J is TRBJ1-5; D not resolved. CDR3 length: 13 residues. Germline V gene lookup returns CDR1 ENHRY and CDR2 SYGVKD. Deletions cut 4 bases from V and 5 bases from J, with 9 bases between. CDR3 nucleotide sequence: TGTGCCATCAGTGGAGTTTCAGATCAGCCCCAGCATTTT. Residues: CAISGVSDQPQHF.

In nucleotides, the CDR3 is TGTGCCAGCAGCCAAGAGGGCGGGGGAAACAATGAGCAGTTCTTC. It encodes CASSQEGGGNNEQFF. This sequence joins TRBV3-1 (or the pseudogene TRBV3-2) and TRBJ2-1; 7 positions match TRBD2. The V and J ends lost 0 bases and 5 bases, in that order; junction bases with no gene match: 4. The CDR3 totals 15 residues. From germline, CDR1 is LGHDT and CDR2 YNNKEL (reference sequence).

The CDR3: CASSSPRVSGGTTDTQYF. The CDR3 DNA reads as TGTGCCAGCAGCTCGCCACGGGTTAGCGGGGGGACCACAGATACGCAGTATTTT. This chain uses TRBV12-1 with TRBJ2-3; the table calls TRBD2, which could not be checked here. TRBV12-1 is designated a pseudogene. There are 18 residues in the CDR3.

The chain's CDR3 is CASSLAGQGEAFF. The DNA for the CDR3 is TGTGCCAGCAGTCTAGCGGGACAGGGAGAAGCTTTCTTT. The chain has TRBV2 and TRBJ1-1; 9 nucleotides line up with TRBD1. This CDR3 has 13 residues. Germline loops: CDR1 SNHLY, CDR2 FYNNEI. J lost 8 bases, V lost 5 bases, and 6 bases had no gene match. Full variable domain (outside the CDR3, taken from reference TRBV2 and TRBJ1-1): EPEVTQTPSHQVTQMGQEVILRCVPISNHLYFYWYRQILGQKVEFLVSFYNNEISEKSEIFDDQFSVERPDGSNFTLKIRSTKLEDSAMYFCASSLAGQGEAFFGQGTRLTVV.

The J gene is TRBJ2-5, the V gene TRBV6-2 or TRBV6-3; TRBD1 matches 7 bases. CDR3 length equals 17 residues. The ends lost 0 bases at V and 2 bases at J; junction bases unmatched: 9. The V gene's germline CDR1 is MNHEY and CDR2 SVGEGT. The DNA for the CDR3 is TGTGCCAGCAGTTACTCCGCCCTCGGGACAGATCAAGAGACCCAGTACTTC. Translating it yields CASSYSALGTDQETQYF.

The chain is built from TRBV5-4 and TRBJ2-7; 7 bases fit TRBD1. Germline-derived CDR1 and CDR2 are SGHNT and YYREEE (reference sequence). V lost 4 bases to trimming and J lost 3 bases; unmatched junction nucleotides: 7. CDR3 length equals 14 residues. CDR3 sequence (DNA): TGTGCCAGCAGCGCCCGACAGGGAATCTACGAGCAGTACTTC. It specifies CASSARQGIYEQYF. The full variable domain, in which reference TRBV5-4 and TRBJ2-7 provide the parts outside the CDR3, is ETGVTQSPTHLIKTRGQQVTLRCSSQSGHNTVSWYQQALGQGPQFIFQYYREEENGRGNFPPRFSGLQFPNYSSELNVNALELDDSALYLCASSARQGIYEQYFGPGTRLTVT.

The CDR3: CASSDDRAGGYTF. Here the CDR3 DNA reads TGCGCCAGCAGCGATGACAGGGCAGGAGGCTACACCTTC. The chain carries TRBV5-1 and TRBJ1-2, with 7 bases lining up with TRBD1. Losses at the gene ends were 4 bases for V and 8 bases for J; bases not matched to a gene: 8. The germline CDR1 and CDR2 sequences are SGHRS and YFSETQ. This CDR3 contains 13 residues. The full variable domain, completed using reference TRBV5-1 and TRBJ1-2, is KAGVTQTPRYLIKTRGQQVTLSCSPISGHRSVSWYQQTPGQGLQFLFEYFSETQRNKGNFPGRFSGRQFSNSRSEMNVSTLELGDSALYLCASSDDRAGGYTFGSGTRLTVV.

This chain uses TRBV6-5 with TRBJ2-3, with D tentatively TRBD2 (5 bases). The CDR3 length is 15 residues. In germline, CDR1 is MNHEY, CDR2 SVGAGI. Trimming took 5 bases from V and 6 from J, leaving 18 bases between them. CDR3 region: CASSPSRNGIDTQYF. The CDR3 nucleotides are TGTGCCAGCAGTCCCTCCCGGAACGGGATTGATACGCAGTATTTT.

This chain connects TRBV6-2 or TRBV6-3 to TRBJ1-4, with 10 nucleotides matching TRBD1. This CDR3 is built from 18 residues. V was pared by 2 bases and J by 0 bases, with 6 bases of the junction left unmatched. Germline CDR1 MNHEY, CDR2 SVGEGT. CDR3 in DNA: TGTGCCAGCAGTTACGACGGGACAGGGGTTGCAACTAATGAAAAACTGTTTTTT. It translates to CASSYDGTGVATNEKLFF.

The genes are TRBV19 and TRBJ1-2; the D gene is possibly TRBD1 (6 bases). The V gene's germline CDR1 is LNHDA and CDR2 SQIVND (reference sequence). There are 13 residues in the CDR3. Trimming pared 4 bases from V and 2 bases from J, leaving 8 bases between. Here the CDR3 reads CASSRTGNYGYTF. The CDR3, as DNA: TGTGCCAGTAGTAGAACAGGGAACTATGGCTACACCTTC.

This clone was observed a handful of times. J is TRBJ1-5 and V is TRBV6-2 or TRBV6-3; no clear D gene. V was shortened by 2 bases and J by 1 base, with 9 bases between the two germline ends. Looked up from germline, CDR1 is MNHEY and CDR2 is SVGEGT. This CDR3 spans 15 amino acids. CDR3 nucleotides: TGTGCCAGCAGTTACCATGGGATGAGCAATCAGCCCCAGCATTTT. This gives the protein CASSYHGMSNQPQHF.

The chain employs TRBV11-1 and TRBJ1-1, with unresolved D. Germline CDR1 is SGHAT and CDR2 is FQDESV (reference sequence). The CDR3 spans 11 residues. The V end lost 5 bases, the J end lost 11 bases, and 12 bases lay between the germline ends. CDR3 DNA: TGTGCCAGCAGCAGAAGCGGGCCGGCTTTCTTT. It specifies CASSRSGPAFF.

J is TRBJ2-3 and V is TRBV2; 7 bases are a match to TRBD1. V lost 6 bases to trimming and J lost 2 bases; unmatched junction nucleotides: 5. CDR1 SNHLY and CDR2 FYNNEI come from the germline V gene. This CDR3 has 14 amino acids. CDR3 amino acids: CASSRTGVTDTQYF. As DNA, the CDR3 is TGTGCCAGCAGCCGGACAGGAGTCACAGATACGCAGTATTTT.